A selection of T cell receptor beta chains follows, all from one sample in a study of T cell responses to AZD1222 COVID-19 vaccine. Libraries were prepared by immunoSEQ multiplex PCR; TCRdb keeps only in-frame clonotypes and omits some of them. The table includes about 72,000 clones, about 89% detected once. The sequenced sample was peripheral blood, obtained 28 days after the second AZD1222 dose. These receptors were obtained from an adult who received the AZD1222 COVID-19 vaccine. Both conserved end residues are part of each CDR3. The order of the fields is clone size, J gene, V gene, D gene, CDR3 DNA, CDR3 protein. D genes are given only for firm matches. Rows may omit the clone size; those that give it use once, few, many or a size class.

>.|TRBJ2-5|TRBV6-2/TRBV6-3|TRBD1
TGTGCCAGCAGCCATGGGACAGGCCAAGAGACCCAGTACTTC
CASSHGTGQETQYF
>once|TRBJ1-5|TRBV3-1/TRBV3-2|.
TGTGCCAGCAGCCAAGATGGAGGGGTGGCTCAGCCCCAGCATTTT
CASSQDGGVAQPQHF
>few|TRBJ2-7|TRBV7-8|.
TGTGCCAGCAGCTTAGCCCCCTGGGGGGACGAGCAGTACTTC
CASSLAPWGDEQYF
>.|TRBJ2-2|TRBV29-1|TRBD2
TGCACCCGCAGCCCCCACTTCTTGGGCGGGAGCGGAACCGGGGAGCTGTTTTTT
CTRSPHFLGGSGTGELFF
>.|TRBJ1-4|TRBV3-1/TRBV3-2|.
TGTGCCAGCAGCCAAGTCAGGGACGAAAAACTGTTTTTT
CASSQVRDEKLFF
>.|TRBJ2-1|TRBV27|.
TGTGCCAGCAATGATCAGTGGACTCCCGCTAGGGATGAGCAGTTCTTC
CASNDQWTPARDEQFF
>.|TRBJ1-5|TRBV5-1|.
TGCGCCAGCAGCTTGAGTCCCTTAGGTGGCAATCAGCCCCAGCATTTT
CASSLSPLGGNQPQHF
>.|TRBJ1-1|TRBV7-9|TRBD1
TGTGCCAGCAGCCTGGGACAGGGATCCACTGAAGCTTTCTTT
CASSLGQGSTEAFF
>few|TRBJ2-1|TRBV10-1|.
TGCGCCAGCAGTGTTGCACTAGCTAGTGAGCAGTTCTTC
CASSVALASEQFF
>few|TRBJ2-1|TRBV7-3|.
TGTGCCAGCAGCTTAGTATTGGACAGAGAGCAGTTCTTC
CASSLVLDREQFF
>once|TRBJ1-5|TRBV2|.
TGTGCCAGCAGTGTTAGGCAAGTCAGCAATCAGCCCCAGCATTTT
CASSVRQVSNQPQHF
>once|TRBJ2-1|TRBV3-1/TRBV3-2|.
TGTGCCAGCAGCCCGTCTGTAGGGATCGCCTACAATGAGCAGTTCTTC
CASSPSVGIAYNEQFF
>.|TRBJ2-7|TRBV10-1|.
TGCGCCAGCAGGCCCCCTCGAGAGGACTACGAGCAGTACTTC
CASRPPREDYEQYF
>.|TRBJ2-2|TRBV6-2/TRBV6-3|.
TGTGCCAGCAGTTACTCGTCCAGCCGGGACAAGAGAACCGGGGAGCTGTTTTTT
CASSYSSSRDKRTGELFF
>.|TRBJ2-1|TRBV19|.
TGTGCCAGTAGGGGGGGAGGAAACAATGAGCAGTTCTTC
CASRGGGNNEQFF
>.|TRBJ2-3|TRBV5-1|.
TGCGCCAGCAGCTTAAGCGGGCCGAAGGAAGATACGCAGTATTTT
CASSLSGPKEDTQYF
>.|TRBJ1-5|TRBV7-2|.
TGTGCCAGCAGCTTAGAATCAGGGGACCAGCCCCAGCATTTT
CASSLESGDQPQHF
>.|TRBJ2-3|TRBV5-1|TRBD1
TGCGCCAGCAGCTTGGTGGGGCCCCAGACAGGGGGAATTACGGATACGCAGTATTTT
CASSLVGPQTGGITDTQYF
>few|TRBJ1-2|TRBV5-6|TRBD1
TGTGCCAGCAGCGACGACAGGGTCTACGGCTACACCTTC
CASSDDRVYGYTF
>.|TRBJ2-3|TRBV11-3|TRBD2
TGTGCCAGCAGCTTGGCGGGAGGTTGGGATACGCAGTATTTT
CASSLAGGWDTQYF
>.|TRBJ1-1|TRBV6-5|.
TGTGCCAGCACTATTACGGGGGGTACTGAAGCTTTCTTT
CASTITGGTEAFF
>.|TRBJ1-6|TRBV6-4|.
TGTGCCAGCAGTGAATCGAGGAGTTCACCCCTCCACTTT
CASSESRSSPLHF
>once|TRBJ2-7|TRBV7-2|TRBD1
TGTGCCAGCAGCTTGGGACAGAGTTCCTACGAGCAGTACTTC
CASSLGQSSYEQYF
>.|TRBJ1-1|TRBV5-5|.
TGTGCCAGCAGCTTGGACACTGAAGCTTTCTTT
CASSLDTEAFF
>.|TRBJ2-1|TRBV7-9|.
TGTGCCAGCAGCTTAGAGGCTAGCCGGGAGCAGTTCTTC
CASSLEASREQFF
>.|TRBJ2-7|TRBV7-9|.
TGTGCCAGCAGCTTAGGAGGGGGGGCGAAGTACGAGCAGTACTTC
CASSLGGGAKYEQYF
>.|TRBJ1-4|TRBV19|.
TGTGCCAGTAGTAACGGACGGCGGGAATATGAAAAACTGTTTTTT
CASSNGRREYEKLFF
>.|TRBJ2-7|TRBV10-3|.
TGTGCCATCAGTACCTGGGGAGCCTACGAGCAGTACTTC
CAISTWGAYEQYF
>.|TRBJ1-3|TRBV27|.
TGTGCCAGCAGAACAAGTCACTCTGGAAACACCATATATTTT
CASRTSHSGNTIYF
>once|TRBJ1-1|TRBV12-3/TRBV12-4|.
TGTGCCAGCAGTATAGGGGGCACTGAAGCTTTCTTT
CASSIGGTEAFF
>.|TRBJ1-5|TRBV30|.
TGTGCCTGGAGTCAAGTGGGTAGCAATCAGCCCCAGCATTTT
CAWSQVGSNQPQHF
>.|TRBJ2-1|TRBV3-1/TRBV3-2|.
TGTGCCAGCAGCCAAGGGCTCCCTAGTAATGAGCAGTTCTTC
CASSQGLPSNEQFF